These 10 T cell receptor beta chains were all obtained from the same sample, sequenced in a study of graft-versus-host responses after intestinal transplantation. The protocol was immunoSEQ multiplex PCR, while the TCRdb copy is restricted to in-frame clones and leaves out a portion. This repertoire shows 90,000 to 150,000 clones, about 93% found once; its top ten account for 0.09% to 0.15%. These receptors have no known antigen. Sample: unstimulated CD4+ T cells sorted from spleen or lymph node cells, taken before intestinal transplant. The receptors come from a human donor who received an intestinal transplant.

The chain uses TRBV19 and TRBJ2-5, with D possibly TRBD2 on 7 matching bases. V was trimmed by 6 bases and J by 5 bases, leaving 16 bases between them. In germline, CDR1 is LNHDA, CDR2 SQIVND (reference sequence). This CDR3 has 14 amino acids. The CDR3 spells CASSWGGAEETQYF. CDR3 coding DNA: TGTGCCAGTAGCTGGGGGGGCGCGGAGGAGACCCAGTACTTC.

V usage is TRBV30 and J usage is TRBJ1-2; 10 nucleotides agree with TRBD1. CDR3 size: 17 residues. CDR1 is GTSNPN and CDR2 is SVGIG in the germline V gene (reference sequence). V trimming: 0 bases; J trimming: 5 bases; junction bases outside the gene matches: 12. CDR3 region: CAWSVPGTGANPYGYTF. Written as DNA, the CDR3 is TGTGCCTGGAGTGTACCTGGGACAGGGGCAAATCCTTATGGCTACACCTTC.

The chain employs TRBV6-1 and TRBJ1-2; D remains unclear. This CDR3 has 14 amino acids. The germline V and J ends were trimmed by 3 bases and 5 bases, with 13 bases remaining between them. The germline V gene has CDR1 MNHNS and CDR2 SASEGT. The CDR3 protein is CASSDRFPGYGYTF. The CDR3 bases are TGTGCCAGCAGTGATCGATTTCCCGGGTATGGCTACACCTTC.

The chain combines TRBV7-9 with TRBJ1-5; 7 bases are a match to TRBD1. Per germline, CDR1 SEHNR and CDR2 FQNEAQ (reference sequence). After removal of 0 bases from V and 6 bases from J, the junction contained 5 bases not matched to a gene. The CDR3 consists of 15 residues. CDR3: CASSLAETGTQPQHF. CDR3 nucleotide sequence: TGTGCCAGCAGCTTAGCGGAGACAGGGACTCAGCCCCAGCATTTT.

The J gene is TRBJ2-7, the V gene TRBV10-1; 7 nucleotides line up with TRBD2. Losses at the gene ends were 6 bases for V and 6 bases for J; bases not matched to a gene: 20. In germline, CDR1 is WNHNN, CDR2 SYGVQD (reference sequence). CDR3 length: 17 residues. The DNA of the CDR3 is TGCGCCAGCAGCACAACCGAGCGGGGCCGAAGATCGGCCGAGCAGTACTTC. It specifies CASSTTERGRRSAEQYF.

The rearrangement uses TRBV15 and TRBJ1-5, with D unclear. V was trimmed by 3 bases and J by 4 bases, leaving 13 bases between them. CDR1 is LNHNV, CDR2 YYDKDF, per germline (reference sequence). This CDR3 has 15 residues. CDR3: CATSSEPAANQPQHF. DNA of the CDR3: TGTGCCACCAGCAGTGAACCGGCCGCGAATCAGCCCCAGCATTTT.

This rearrangement joins TRBV15 to TRBJ1-5, with TRBD1 as a possible D gene (5 bases). Trimming removed 5 bases from V and 0 bases from J, with 11 bases in between. Per the germline V gene, CDR1 is LNHNV and CDR2 is YYDKDF (reference sequence). CDR3 length: 15 residues. The CDR3 DNA is TGTGCCACCAGCCTGACAGTCTATAGCAATCAGCCCCAGCATTTT. Translated, it gives CATSLTVYSNQPQHF.

In DNA form, the CDR3 reads TGCGCCAGCAGCCCGGGACAGGGAAGCTCTGGAAACACCATATATTTT. Encoded protein: CASSPGQGSSGNTIYF. This chain uses TRBV5-1 with TRBJ1-3, with 9 positions matching TRBD1. The V segment lost 4 bases and the J segment 0 bases; nucleotides outside the gene matches: 5. Germline CDR1 SGHRS, CDR2 YFSETQ. CDR3 length: 16 amino acids.

The chain uses TRBV7-3 and TRBJ2-3; 9 nucleotides match TRBD2. Unmatched junction bases numbered 13, after V lost 2 bases and J lost 10 bases. The CDR3 runs to 16 residues. Germline V gene data show CDR1 as SGHTA and CDR2 as FQGTGA. CDR3 loop: CASSLLGGRASVAQYF. The DNA of the CDR3 is TGTGCCAGCAGCTTATTAGGCGGGAGGGCCTCCGTAGCGCAGTATTTT.

In its sample, this clone was seen a few times. This rearrangement joins TRBV27 to TRBJ2-5; D call uncertain. Trimming took off 3 bases at V and 5 bases at J, with 7 bases between the two ends. In germline, CDR1 is MNHEY, CDR2 SMNVEV (reference sequence). This CDR3 is 12 amino acids long. CDR3 in amino acids: CASSFMGETQYF. The DNA of the CDR3 is TGTGCCAGCAGTTTCATGGGTGAGACCCAGTACTTC.